These 21 T cell receptor beta chains share one sample of origin, sequenced in a study of OX40 agonist ivuxolimab in advanced cancers. Sequencing was performed with immunoSEQ multiplex PCR; in TCRdb, only in-frame clones are kept and a portion is missing. Here the sample spans 40,000 or so clones, 80% to 95% being singletons. The sequenced sample was CD4+ or CD8+ T cells sorted from blood, obtained in a trial of the OX40 agonist ivuxolimab. The receptors here all came from an adult with an advanced solid tumor such as melanoma, head and neck, liver or kidney cancer.

This sequence joins TRBV18 and TRBJ2-7; TRBD1 aligns across 10 bases. The J segment lost 6 bases and the V segment lost 3 bases, leaving 2 bases of the junction unmatched. This CDR3 is built from 13 residues. Germline V gene lookup returns CDR1 KGHSH and CDR2 LQKENI. CDR3 residues: CASSPGQGLEQYF. The CDR3, as DNA: TGTGCCAGCTCACCGGGACAGGGGCTCGAGCAGTACTTC.

The chain couples TRBV4-2 to TRBJ2-2; the match to TRBD1 covers 7 bases. CDR1 is LGHNA and CDR2 is YNFKEQ in the germline V gene. The CDR3 is made up of 15 amino acids. With 1 base clipped from V and 4 bases from J, the junction kept 3 bases outside the gene matches. The CDR3 coding sequence is TGTGCCAGCAGCCAAGTAGGGACAGCCACCGGGGAGCTGTTTTTT. It codes for CASSQVGTATGELFF.

The J gene is TRBJ2-3, the V gene TRBV13; TRBD2 aligns across 8 bases. Trimming at V came to 5 bases and at J to 4 bases, leaving 8 bases not matched to a gene. CDR1 is PRHDT, CDR2 FYEKMQ, per germline (reference sequence). The CDR3 covers 15 residues. CDR3 DNA sequence: TGTGCCAGCAGCCCCTCCTCTAGCGGGCCAGATACGCAGTATTTT. Translating it yields CASSPSSSGPDTQYF.

The chain joins TRBV11-1 to TRBJ2-7; 9 bases match TRBD2. Germline values: CDR1 SGHAT, CDR2 FQDESV (reference sequence). Trimming took 4 bases from V and 6 from J; bases not matched to a gene: 10. This CDR3 has 15 residues. The CDR3 sequence: CASSSVAGEGLEQYF. The CDR3 DNA reads as TGTGCCAGCAGCTCTGTAGCGGGAGAGGGACTCGAGCAGTACTTC.

The rearrangement joins TRBV2 to TRBJ2-2, with D hard to call. CDR3 length equals 11 residues. Trimming removed 7 bases from V and 4 bases from J, with 4 bases in between. Per the germline V gene, CDR1 is SNHLY and CDR2 is FYNNEI. The CDR3 coding sequence is TGTGCCAGCACTGCCACCGGGGAGCTGTTTTTT. This codes for CASTATGELFF.

The chain recombines TRBV6-6 with TRBJ2-1; 9 bases fit TRBD2. Germline CDR1 is MNHNY and CDR2 is SVGAGI (reference sequence). The CDR3 is 16 residues long. V was clipped by 6 bases and J by 2 bases; unmatched bases: 8. The CDR3 DNA is TGTGCCAGCAGGGCACCTAGCGGGGCCCCCTACAATGAGCAGTTCTTC. It codes for CASRAPSGAPYNEQFF.

V is TRBV5-6 and J is TRBJ2-1; TRBD2 aligns across 11 bases. CDR1 and CDR2 from the germline V gene are SGHDT and YYEEEE. The CDR3 is 13 amino acids. The V segment lost 4 bases and the J segment 10 bases; nucleotides outside the gene matches: 4. CDR3 DNA: TGTGCCAGCAGCCTGACTAGCGGGAAAGAGCAGTTCTTC. Protein: CASSLTSGKEQFF.

The rearrangement joins TRBV2 to TRBJ2-7; 7 nucleotides match TRBD1. Germline trimming cut 7 bases from V and 2 bases from J; bases unmatched to any gene: 5. Germline V lookup: CDR1 SNHLY, CDR2 FYNNEI. CDR3 length equals 13 residues. CDR3: CASTQGLPYEQYF. The CDR3 DNA reads as TGTGCCAGCACACAGGGGTTGCCCTACGAGCAGTACTTC.

The chain combines TRBV4-3 with TRBJ1-2; D perhaps matches TRBD1 (6 bases). Germline V gives CDR1 LGHNA, CDR2 YSLEER. The V and J ends lost 1 base and 5 bases respectively, with 14 bases between them. The CDR3 contains 15 residues. CDR3: CASSQVAGDTYGYTF. The CDR3 DNA follows: TGCGCCAGCAGCCAAGTTGCTGGGGACACTTATGGCTACACCTTC.

The CDR3 DNA follows: TGCGCCAGCAGCCAAGTGGGCACGATTAGCGAAGAGACCCAGTACTTC. Translating gives CASSQVGTISEETQYF. The chain links TRBV4-1 to TRBJ2-5, with D tentatively TRBD2 (5 bases). The length of the CDR3 is 16 residues. Germline assignment: CDR1 MGHRA and CDR2 YSYEKL. V lost 1 base and J 3 bases, leaving 15 bases between the germline ends.

V usage is TRBV10-2 and J usage is TRBJ2-7; TRBD2 matches at 9 bases. CDR1 is WSHSY, CDR2 SAAADI, per germline. The CDR3 spans 15 residues. The junction had 2 bases not matched to a gene; V was cut back by 0 bases and J by 2 bases. CDR3: CASSESRTSAYEQYF. Written as DNA, the CDR3 is TGCGCCAGCAGTGAGTCGCGGACTAGCGCCTACGAGCAGTACTTC.

The J gene is TRBJ2-2, the V gene TRBV19; tentatively, D is TRBD1 (6 bases). Germline lookup yields CDR1 LNHDA and CDR2 SQIVND (reference sequence). The CDR3 has 13 residues. V lost 6 bases to trimming and J lost 5 bases, with 10 bases between them. The chain's CDR3 is CASSPTGTGELFF. The CDR3 coding sequence is TGTGCCAGTAGCCCCACAGGGACCGGGGAGCTGTTTTTT.

The V gene is TRBV15, the J gene TRBJ2-3; the match to TRBD2 covers 8 bases. Trimming cost V 0 bases and J 5 bases; bases outside gene matches: 10. There are 17 residues in the CDR3. Germline V CDR1 and CDR2: LNHNV, YYDKDF (reference sequence). The CDR3 DNA reads TGTGCCACCAGCAGAGATGGCTCAGCGGGAGTTGAAGATACGCAGTATTTT. It yields the protein CATSRDGSAGVEDTQYF.

This rearrangement joins TRBV7-6 to TRBJ2-1; TRBD2 matches 14 bases. This CDR3 has 17 residues. V trimming: 1 base; J trimming: 5 bases; junction bases outside the gene matches: 4. The germline V gene has CDR1 SGHVS and CDR2 FNYEAQ. As DNA, the CDR3 is TGTGCCAGCAGCTTAGGGGGGACTAGCGGGAGAAACAATGAGCAGTTCTTC. Its protein is CASSLGGTSGRNNEQFF.

The chain couples TRBV11-2 to TRBJ2-1; TRBD1 agrees at 8 bases. Germline CDR1 and CDR2: SGHAT and FQNNGV. The CDR3 is made up of 16 amino acids. Trimming cost V 3 bases and J 7 bases; bases outside gene matches: 11. This CDR3 is CASSFSPGTGRNEQFF. The CDR3 DNA is TGTGCCAGCAGCTTTAGCCCCGGGACAGGCCGGAATGAGCAGTTCTTC.

This clone was seen only once. The chain joins TRBV6-5 to TRBJ2-3; D gene unclear. V dropped 7 bases and J dropped 0 bases, with 14 bases sitting between them. The CDR3 sequence is 15 residues long. Germline V gene sequence: CDR1 MNHEY, CDR2 SVGAGI. CDR3 sequence (DNA): TGTGCCAGCACCGTGGACCCCCTGAGCACAGATACGCAGTATTTT. It encodes CASTVDPLSTDTQYF.

The chain is built from TRBV4-2 and TRBJ2-3; TRBD1 is a possible D gene (6 bases). V was trimmed by 0 bases and J by 2 bases, leaving 9 bases between them. In germline, CDR1 is LGHNA, CDR2 YNFKEQ. The CDR3 runs 15 residues. DNA of the CDR3: TGTGCCAGCAGCCAAGATACAGGGTTCACAGATACGCAGTATTTT. Amino acids: CASSQDTGFTDTQYF.

The V call is TRBV28, the J call TRBJ2-7; TRBD2 agrees at 13 bases. CDR1 is MDHEN and CDR2 is SYDVKM in the germline V gene. The CDR3 extends over 16 amino acids. V trimming: 5 bases; J trimming: 4 bases; junction bases outside the gene matches: 8. CDR3 in DNA: TGTGCCAGCAGTAGAGGACTAGCGGGAGTAGCATACGAGCAGTACTTC. It translates to CASSRGLAGVAYEQYF. The entire variable domain, with the rest obtained from reference TRBV28 and TRBJ2-7, is as follows: DVKVTQSSRYLVKRTGEKVFLECVQDMDHENMFWYRQDPGLGLRLIYFSYDVKMKEKGDIPEGYSVSREKKERFSLILESASTNQTSMYLCASSRGLAGVAYEQYFGPGTRLTVT.

This chain connects TRBV4-3 to TRBJ2-7; D might be TRBD1 (6 bases). V was cut by 1 base and J by 6 bases, with 16 bases left in between. The CDR3 contains 15 residues. The V gene's germline CDR1 is LGHNA and CDR2 YSLEER. The CDR3 DNA is TGCGCCAGCAGCCAAGGCACAGGGATTTTATCCGAGCAGTACTTC. Protein product: CASSQGTGILSEQYF.

Remarks on this clone: Other nucleotide sequences in the sample specify the same CDR3. The rearrangement joins TRBV6-5 to TRBJ2-3; 9 bases match TRBD1. There are 15 residues in the CDR3. The V gene end was trimmed by 2 bases and the J gene end by 3 bases; junction bases not matched to a gene: 3. Germline-derived CDR1 and CDR2 are MNHEY and SVGAGI. The CDR3 DNA follows: TGTGCCAGCAGTTACCCTGGACAGGGGACAGATACGCAGTATTTT. This gives the protein CASSYPGQGTDTQYF.

The rearrangement uses TRBV6-5 and TRBJ2-7, with 8 bases that match TRBD1. The CDR3 loop spans 15 amino acids. The junction had 1 base not matched to a gene; V was cut back by 0 bases and J by 0 bases. Germline values: CDR1 MNHEY, CDR2 SVGAGI. Written as DNA, the CDR3 is TGTGCCAGCAGTTACTCGGGGACAGGCTCCTACGAGCAGTACTTC. It is translated as CASSYSGTGSYEQYF.